The 24 T cell receptor beta chains in this list originate from one sample, sequenced in a study of graft-versus-host responses after intestinal transplantation. The repertoire was sequenced with immunoSEQ multiplex PCR; TCRdb's copy has only in-frame clones and lacks some. The sample holds fewer than 90,000 clones, around 93% seen once. Which antigens these TCRs recognize remains unknown. The input for sequencing was unstimulated CD4+ T cells sorted from spleen or lymph node cells, taken before transplant. These receptor sequences come from a human donor who was the organ donor for an intestinal transplant.

This chain connects TRBV14 to TRBJ2-5; a weak D match, TRBD1 (6 bases). The J call could be wrong; TRBJ2-7 is a better fit for the DNA end. The CDR3 is 15 amino acids. Germline CDR1 and CDR2: SGHDN and FVKESK. The DNA of the CDR3 is TGTGCCAGCAGCCGCTTTGGGGGCGTTAGCTACGAGCAGTACTTC. Protein product: CASSRFGGVSYEQYF.

The CDR3 reads CASRTIRTGGSYEQYF. In DNA form, the CDR3 reads TGTGCCAGCAGGACCATCCGGACTGGGGGCTCCTACGAGCAGTACTTC. The chain combines TRBV11-2 with TRBJ2-7; D assignment may be TRBD1 or TRBD2 (5 bases each). The CDR3 extends over 16 amino acids. V was shortened by 6 bases and J by 0 bases, with 18 bases between the two germline ends. Germline CDR1 SGHAT, CDR2 FQNNGV.

This chain uses TRBV28 with TRBJ2-1; TRBD1 or TRBD2 may be the D gene (5 bases each). The germline gives CDR1 MDHEN, CDR2 SYDVKM. Deletions cut 7 bases from V and 9 bases from J, with 13 bases between. The CDR3 contains 12 residues. The CDR3 nucleotides are TGTGCCAGCAACTTCCGGGGCTCTGAGCAGTTCTTC. This sequence encodes CASNFRGSEQFF. Using reference TRBV28 and TRBJ2-1 for the parts outside the CDR3, the full variable domain is DVKVTQSSRYLVKRTGEKVFLECVQDMDHENMFWYRQDPGLGLRLIYFSYDVKMKEKGDIPEGYSVSREKKERFSLILESASTNQTSMYLCASNFRGSEQFFGPGTRLTVL.

This clone was seen more than once but under ten times. This chain links TRBV7-3 with TRBJ2-3, with TRBD1 matching 7 bases. The ends lost 5 bases at V and 2 bases at J; junction bases unmatched: 4. This CDR3 contains 14 residues. In germline, CDR1 is SGHTA, CDR2 FQGTGA. CDR3 in amino acids: CASSQDRNTDTQYF. Here the CDR3 DNA reads TGTGCCAGCAGCCAGGACAGGAACACAGATACGCAGTATTTT.

V gene TRBV5-1 combines with J gene TRBJ1-1, with D possibly being TRBD1 (5 bases). The CDR3 extends over 15 amino acids. Trimming removed 4 bases at V and 1 base at J, with 14 bases between. Germline CDR1 is SGHRS and CDR2 is YFSETQ. The CDR3 DNA is TGCGCCAGCAGCCCCAAGACAGATGGGAACACTGAAGCTTTCTTT. Residues: CASSPKTDGNTEAFF.

The rearrangement uses TRBV7-3 and TRBJ1-1, with D perhaps matching TRBD1 (6 bases). This CDR3 comprises 15 residues. The germline gives CDR1 SGHTA, CDR2 FQGTGA. V lost 1 base and J lost 2, with 11 bases in between. CDR3: CASSLNRDTNTEAFF. As DNA, the CDR3 is TGTGCCAGCAGCTTAAATCGGGACACCAACACTGAAGCTTTCTTT.

J is TRBJ1-1 and V is TRBV14; D uncertain. Germline-derived CDR1 and CDR2 are SGHDN and FVKESK. This CDR3 is 12 amino acids long. Trimming pared 0 bases from V and 11 bases from J, leaving 10 bases between. CDR3 amino acids: CASSQDREEAFF. The CDR3 nucleotides are TGTGCCAGCAGCCAAGATCGGGAGGAGGCTTTCTTT.

The genes are TRBV28 and TRBJ1-6, with 9 bases identical to TRBD1. This CDR3 spans 16 amino acids. The ends lost 2 bases at V and 8 bases at J; junction bases unmatched: 7. Germline CDR1 is MDHEN and CDR2 is SYDVKM. The CDR3 DNA is TGTGCCAGCAGTTTACCCGGGACAGGGCTCGATTCACCCCTCCACTTT. Translation: CASSLPGTGLDSPLHF.

The rearrangement uses TRBV6-6 and TRBJ2-1; 8 nucleotides line up with TRBD2. The CDR3 contains 15 residues. V shed 5 bases and J 0 bases; nucleotides not matched to a gene: 3. Per germline, CDR1 MNHNY and CDR2 SVGAGI (reference sequence). Here the CDR3 DNA reads TGTGCCAGCAGTGTAGCGGGAAGCTCCTACAATGAGCAGTTCTTC. This gives the protein CASSVAGSSYNEQFF.

This chain links TRBV6-6 with TRBJ2-6; D ambiguous. Germline loops: CDR1 MNHNY, CDR2 SVGAGI (reference sequence). The CDR3 loop spans 14 amino acids. V shed 2 bases and J shed 0 bases, with 2 bases lying between them. CDR3 protein: CASSYSSGANVLTF. Here the CDR3 DNA reads TGTGCCAGCAGTTACAGCTCTGGGGCCAACGTCCTGACTTTC.

The chain links TRBV25-1 to TRBJ1-1; a possible D gene is TRBD1 (6 bases). Trimming took 1 base from V and 0 from J, leaving 12 bases between them. The CDR3 sequence is 16 residues long. Germline CDR1 MGHDK, CDR2 SYGVNS. The CDR3 loop is CASSESRTAMNTEAFF. The CDR3, as DNA: TGTGCCAGCAGTGAATCAAGGACAGCCATGAACACTGAAGCTTTCTTT.

The DNA for the CDR3 is TGTGCCAGCAGCTTATCGCCGGGACAAAACACCGGGGAGCTGTTTTTT. Its translation is CASSLSPGQNTGELFF. The rearrangement uses TRBV7-9 and TRBJ2-2, with TRBD1 as a possible D gene (6 bases). Trimming pared 2 bases from V and 2 bases from J, leaving 12 bases between. Germline V gives CDR1 SEHNR, CDR2 FQNEAQ (reference sequence). The CDR3 sequence is 16 residues long. The whole variable domain, remainder taken from reference TRBV7-9 and TRBJ2-2, is DTGVSQNPRHKITKRGQNVTFRCDPISEHNRLYWYRQTLGQGPEFLTYFQNEAQLEKSRLLSDRFSAERPKGSFSTLEIQRTEQGDSAMYLCASSLSPGQNTGELFFGEGSRLTVL.

V usage is TRBV9 and J usage is TRBJ1-6; D uncertain. Trimming took off 1 base at V and 8 bases at J, with 10 bases between the two ends. Germline V gene data show CDR1 as SGDLS and CDR2 as YYNGEE. The CDR3 consists of 14 residues. The CDR3, as DNA: TGTGCCAGCAGCGTATGGGGAGTACATTCACCCCTCCACTTT. This sequence encodes CASSVWGVHSPLHF.

This chain joins TRBV18 and TRBJ2-7; 7 positions match TRBD1. The CDR3 length is 13 residues. The V gene end was trimmed by 6 bases and the J gene end by 5 bases; junction bases not matched to a gene: 7. The germline gives CDR1 KGHSH, CDR2 LQKENI. The CDR3 nucleotides are TGTGCCAGCTCGGATGACAGGGACGACGAGCAGTACTTC. Protein sequence: CASSDDRDDEQYF.

The chain combines TRBV28 with TRBJ1-4; D is possibly TRBD1 (6 bases). The CDR3 consists of 16 residues. V lost 8 bases and J 7 bases, leaving 23 bases between the germline ends. Germline V gives CDR1 MDHEN, CDR2 SYDVKM. The chain's CDR3 is CASQPGGTSRGEKLFF. The DNA for the CDR3 is TGTGCCAGCCAACCGGGCGGGACATCGAGGGGTGAAAAACTGTTTTTT.

The V and J genes are TRBV4-1 and TRBJ1-1, with D unclear. CDR3 length: 14 amino acids. V lost 0 bases, J lost 4 bases, and 9 bases lay in between. Germline lookup yields CDR1 MGHRA and CDR2 YSYEKL. The CDR3 protein is CASSQEVAATEAFF. CDR3 nucleotide sequence: TGCGCCAGCAGCCAAGAGGTGGCAGCCACTGAAGCTTTCTTT.

V gene TRBV5-1 combines with J gene TRBJ2-3; D possibly uses TRBD1 or TRBD2 (6 bases each). CDR3 length: 13 residues. V shed 7 bases and J shed 0 bases, with 9 bases lying between them. In germline, CDR1 is SGHRS, CDR2 YFSETQ. The CDR3 loop is CASGGPSTDTQYF. CDR3 DNA: TGCGCCAGCGGGGGGCCGAGCACAGATACGCAGTATTTT.

The rearrangement joins TRBV5-1 to TRBJ2-1; 10 positions match TRBD2. The CDR3 covers 16 residues. Germline CDR1 SGHRS, CDR2 YFSETQ. The V gene end was trimmed by 3 bases and the J gene end by 1 base; junction bases not matched to a gene: 4. CDR3 loop: CASSSTSGESYNEQFF. The CDR3 coding sequence is TGCGCCAGCAGCTCTACTAGCGGGGAGTCCTACAATGAGCAGTTCTTC. The full variable domain, with the rest looked up from reference TRBV5-1 and TRBJ2-1, is KAGVTQTPRYLIKTRGQQVTLSCSPISGHRSVSWYQQTPGQGLQFLFEYFSETQRNKGNFPGRFSGRQFSNSRSEMNVSTLELGDSALYLCASSSTSGESYNEQFFGPGTRLTVL.

The genes are TRBV6-5 and TRBJ2-7; D perhaps matches TRBD2 (5 bases). The V end was cut by 5 bases, the J end by 3 bases, with 11 bases between. The CDR3 length is 13 residues. Per the germline V gene, CDR1 is MNHEY and CDR2 is SVGAGI. The CDR3 spells CASSTGERYEQYF. The DNA for the CDR3 is TGTGCCAGCAGTACTGGGGAGCGCTACGAGCAGTACTTC.

The V call is TRBV15, the J call TRBJ1-1, with 7 bases fitting TRBD1. Germline V CDR1 and CDR2: LNHNV, YYDKDF (reference sequence). J lost 1 base, V lost 0 bases, and 17 bases had no gene match. This CDR3 is 20 amino acids long. Written as DNA, the CDR3 is TGTGCCACCAGCAGAGATATCGTGACAGGGACGGGACTTCCGAACACTGAAGCTTTCTTT. It translates to CATSRDIVTGTGLPNTEAFF.

The J gene is TRBJ1-5, the V gene TRBV10-3, with TRBD1 identical over 10 bases. After removal of 8 bases from V and 3 bases from J, the junction contained 4 bases not matched to a gene. Germline CDR1 ENHRY, CDR2 SYGVKD. This CDR3 comprises 14 residues. For the CDR3, the DNA is TGTGCCATCGGACAGGGGGGACTCAATCAGCCCCAGCATTTT. Translation: CAIGQGGLNQPQHF.

The chain is built from TRBV7-9 and TRBJ1-3; the D gene is possibly TRBD1 (6 bases). The CDR3 spans 13 residues. Trimming stripped 8 bases from V and 0 bases from J, with 8 bases between. Germline V gene sequence: CDR1 SEHNR, CDR2 FQNEAQ (reference sequence). The CDR3 reads CASGQNSGNTIYF. The CDR3 DNA reads TGTGCCAGCGGACAGAACTCTGGAAACACCATATATTTT.

V usage is TRBV6-1 and J usage is TRBJ1-2, with 9 bases fitting TRBD1. Germline CDR1 and CDR2: MNHNS and SASEGT. V gave up 7 bases and J gave up 2 bases; unmatched junction bases: 8. This CDR3 spans 15 amino acids. The CDR3 spells CASIRTGEGNYGYTF. The DNA of the CDR3 is TGTGCCAGCATCCGGACAGGGGAGGGGAACTATGGCTACACCTTC.

The chain is built from TRBV9 and TRBJ2-7; 13 bases are shared with TRBD2. The germline CDR1 and CDR2 sequences are SGDLS and YYNGEE. V lost 7 bases to trimming and J lost 9 bases; unmatched junction nucleotides: 13. The CDR3 loop spans 15 amino acids. This chain's CDR3 is CASGNPTSGGPRQYF. The DNA of the CDR3 is TGTGCCAGCGGGAATCCGACTAGCGGGGGGCCAAGGCAGTACTTC.